These T cell receptor beta chains were read from a single sample in a study of blood T cell repertoires in COVID-19. Sequencing used immunoSEQ multiplex PCR; TCRdb keeps in-frame clones, though not all of them. The sample yields about 360,000 clones, 80% to 90% seen once. The source material was peripheral blood. Every receptor here comes from an older woman with COVID-19, enrolled during active disease. Each CDR3 is given with its conserved first and last residue. A D gene is named only where the DNA matches it firmly. Clone size is given for some rows only: seen once, a few or many times, or a class if the clone is expanded.

clone_size	d_call	v_call	j_call	cdr3_nt	cdr3_aa
once	-	TRBV3-1/TRBV3-2	TRBJ1-2	TGTGCCAGCAGCCAAGAACACAGAGCGGGGGGCTACACCTTC	CASSQEHRAGGYTF
-	TRBD1	TRBV5-4	TRBJ2-7	TGTGCCAGCAGCTCGGGACAGGGGGTTGCTGGGTACGAGCAGTACTTC	CASSSGQGVAGYEQYF
-	TRBD2	TRBV3-1/TRBV3-2	TRBJ2-1	TGTGCCAGCAGCCAAGTGCTTAGCGGGGGGGACTCCTCGGGCAATGAGCAGTTCTTC	CASSQVLSGGDSSGNEQFF
once	-	TRBV2	TRBJ1-2	TGTGCCAGCGCCCCAAAGGGGGGGTTCGGCTACACCTTC	CASAPKGGFGYTF
-	-	TRBV28	TRBJ2-5	TGTGCCAGCCACCCCCCTGGAGGTCCGGAGACCCAGTACTTC	CASHPPGGPETQYF
once	TRBD2	TRBV4-3	TRBJ2-7	TGCGCCAGCAGCCAAGCTTGGTTAGCGGGGATCTCCTACGAGCAGTACTTC	CASSQAWLAGISYEQYF
once	-	TRBV9	TRBJ2-2	TGTGCCAGCAGCGTAGGAGGGCAGTTGAACACCGGGGAGCTGTTTTTT	CASSVGGQLNTGELFF
once	-	TRBV11-2	TRBJ1-3	TGTGCCAGCAGCTCCAGGGGAAACACCATATATTTT	CASSSRGNTIYF
-	-	TRBV2	TRBJ1-2	TGTGCCAGAGACAGGACCAATGGCTACACCTTC	CARDRTNGYTF
once	TRBD2	TRBV7-2	TRBJ2-5	TGTCCCAGCAGCCAAGGAACTAGCGGGGGGGGGCAAGAGACCCAGTACTTC	CPSSQGTSGGGQETQYF
few	-	TRBV9	TRBJ1-1	TGTGCCAGCAGCCCCATGGCTCAGGGCCAAGCTTTCTTT	CASSPMAQGQAFF
-	TRBD2	TRBV30	TRBJ2-5	TGTGCCTGGACTAGCGGGGGGGCCCGGGAGACCCAGTACTTC	CAWTSGGARETQYF
-	TRBD1	TRBV7-8	TRBJ2-7	TGTGCCAGCAGCTTGGCTAACCGACAGGGAACCCACGAGCAGTACTTC	CASSLANRQGTHEQYF
once	-	TRBV11-3	TRBJ2-1	TGTGCCAGCACTCTCTCCCCGGTACAGAACAATGAGCAGTTCTTC	CASTLSPVQNNEQFF
-	-	TRBV19	TRBJ1-3	TGTGCCAGTAACCAGGTTATGGGAAACACCATATATTTT	CASNQVMGNTIYF
-	TRBD1	TRBV5-6	TRBJ2-5	TGTGCCAGCAGCTTGGGACAGGGAAAGACCCAGTACTTC	CASSLGQGKTQYF
once	-	TRBV3-1/TRBV3-2	TRBJ2-7	TGTGCCAGCAGCCCCGGGACCGGAGGGAGCTACGAGCAGTACTTC	CASSPGTGGSYEQYF
-	TRBD1	TRBV5-4	TRBJ2-3	TGTGCCAGCAGATGGGACAGGGAGGACGCAGATACGCAGTATTTT	CASRWDREDADTQYF
-	TRBD1	TRBV5-1	TRBJ2-7	TGCGCCAGCAGCTTTGGACAGGGAGGTGCCTACGAGCAGTACTTC	CASSFGQGGAYEQYF
few	TRBD2	TRBV5-4	TRBJ2-5	TGTGCCAGCAGCTCAAGAGCGGGGGGGCCTCTAGAGACCCAGTACTTC	CASSSRAGGPLETQYF
-	-	TRBV10-3	TRBJ2-3	TGTGCCATCAGTGAGTCTGTTCTTGCAGATACGCAGTATTTT	CAISESVLADTQYF
-	-	TRBV30	TRBJ1-2	TGTGCCTGGAGGCTGATGGGGCGGAATGGCTACACCTTC	CAWRLMGRNGYTF
once	-	TRBV2	TRBJ2-1	TGTGCCAGCAGTTACAATACAGGGAACTACAATGAGCAGTTCTTC	CASSYNTGNYNEQFF
-	TRBD1	TRBV18	TRBJ1-5	TGTGCCAGCTCGCGACAGGGGATAAGCAATCAGCCCCAGCATTTT	CASSRQGISNQPQHF
-	-	TRBV11-2	TRBJ1-1	TGTGCCAGCAGCTTAGCGAGGATATTGAACACTGAAGCTTTCTTT	CASSLARILNTEAFF
once	-	TRBV7-3	TRBJ1-1	TGTGCCAGCAGCTTAACTTCGAGATCTGAAGCTTTCTTT	CASSLTSRSEAFF